This T cell receptor beta chain was recovered during a study of CD8 T cells in ankylosing spondylitis (TCRdb year 2017). Describing the broader study: To find TCR variants linked to disease, the study profiled T cell receptor beta repertoires in ankylosing spondylitis patients and healthy donors. The full study cohort comprised about 24 ankylosing spondylitis patients and about a hundred healthy donors. Samples of peripheral blood were taken, and for ankylosing spondylitis patients, synovial fluid was collected as well. Paper-wide results and their limitations: In peripheral blood, the disease-linked clones were found at relatively low frequencies and had a CD8+ phenotype. Blood from ankylosing spondylitis patients appeared to be characterized by a TCR beta motif composed of under 10 highly homologous amino acid variants. Some TCR beta motif variants had previously been reported in synovial fluid and blood of reactive arthritis patients, which suggested common disease-initiation mechanisms. The disease-linked clones were reported to be significantly enriched in matched synovial fluid samples from ankylosing spondylitis patients.

The germline V gene supplies CDR1 SGHTA and CDR2 FQGNSA. Counted from cysteine to phenylalanine, this CDR3 has 15 amino acids. Only the CDR3 part of the read is kept: 45 bases, read in frame from the first base. Trimming takes 1 base off V and 1 base off J; junction bases not matched to a gene: 3. TCRdb names Illumina HiSeq 2500 as the instrument used. Quantitative 5'-RACE with molecular barcodes was used to prepare TCR beta libraries. From the authors' description of their analysis: Disease-linked TCR variants were identified with a new computational method built on a probabilistic model of VDJ rearrangement. Through fastp at Q25 and MiXCR, TCRdb rebuilt clones from the public reads, retaining in-frame beta chains. Each entry is one CDR3 protein sequence, shown with its most common DNA and genes. TCRdb's processing, not the authors' own work, is the source of the V and J calls. The table for this sample lists more than 650,000 distinct CDR3 sequences; approximately 12% of them were counted only once. The ten largest clones add up to 0.45% to 0.6% of the sample.

This clonotype was counted ten times or more. It lacks a known antigen. No quality values exist for individual bases; no much larger clone is one base distant. Rearrangement joined TRBV7-2 to TRBJ1-2; 7 bases in between match TRBD1. The clonotype comes from a male donor with ankylosing spondylitis. Material for sequencing was blood, either unsorted or a sorted T cell fraction (not recorded which). The DNA sequence is given as TGTGCCAGCAGCTTAGTCCAGGGGGTTAACTATGGCTACACCTTC. This codes for CASSLVQGVNYGYTF.